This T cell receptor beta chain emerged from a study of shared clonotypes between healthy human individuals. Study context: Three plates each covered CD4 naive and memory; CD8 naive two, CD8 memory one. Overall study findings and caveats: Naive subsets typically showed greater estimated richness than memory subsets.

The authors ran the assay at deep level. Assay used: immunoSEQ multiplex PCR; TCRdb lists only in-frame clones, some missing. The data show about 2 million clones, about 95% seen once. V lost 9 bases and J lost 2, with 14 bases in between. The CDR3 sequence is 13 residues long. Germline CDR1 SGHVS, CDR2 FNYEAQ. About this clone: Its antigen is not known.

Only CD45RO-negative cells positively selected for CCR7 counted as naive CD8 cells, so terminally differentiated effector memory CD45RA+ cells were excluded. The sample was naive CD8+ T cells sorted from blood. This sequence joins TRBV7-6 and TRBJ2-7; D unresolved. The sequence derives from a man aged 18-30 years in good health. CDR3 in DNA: TGTGCCAGTCGGTCCGCTCATACCTACGAGCAGTACTTC. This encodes CASRSAHTYEQYF. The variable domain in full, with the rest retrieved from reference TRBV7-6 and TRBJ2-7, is GAGVSQSPRYKVTKRGQDVALRCDPISGHVSLYWYRQALGQGPEFLTYFNYEAQQDKSGLPNDRFSAERPEGSISTLTIQRTEQRDSAMYRCASRSAHTYEQYFGPGTRLTVT.